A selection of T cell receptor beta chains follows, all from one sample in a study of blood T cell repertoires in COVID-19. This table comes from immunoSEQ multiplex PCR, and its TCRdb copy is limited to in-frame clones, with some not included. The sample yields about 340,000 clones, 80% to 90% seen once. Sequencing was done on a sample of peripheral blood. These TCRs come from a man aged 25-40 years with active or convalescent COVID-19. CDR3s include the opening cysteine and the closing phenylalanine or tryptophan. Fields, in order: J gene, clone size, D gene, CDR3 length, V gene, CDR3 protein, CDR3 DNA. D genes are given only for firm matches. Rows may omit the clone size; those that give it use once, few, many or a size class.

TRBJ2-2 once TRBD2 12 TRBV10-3 CAISEGGTSLFF TGTGCCATCAGTGAAGGAGGGACTAGTTTGTTTTTT
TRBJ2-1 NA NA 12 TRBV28 CASSSSINEQFF TGTGCCAGCAGTTCGAGCATCAATGAGCAGTTCTTC
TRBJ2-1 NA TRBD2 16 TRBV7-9 CASSSLAGKAYNEQFF TGTGCCAGCAGCTCCCTAGCGGGGAAGGCCTACAATGAGCAGTTCTTC
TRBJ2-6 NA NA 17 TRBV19 CASSIRVSRSGANVLTF TGTGCCAGTAGTATACGAGTATCGAGGTCTGGGGCCAACGTCCTGACTTTC
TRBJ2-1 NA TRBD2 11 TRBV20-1 CSCGGAGEQFF TGCAGTTGCGGGGGGGCCGGTGAGCAGTTCTTC
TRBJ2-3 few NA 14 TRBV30 CACSDEGNKDTQYF TGTGCCTGTTCTGACGAGGGTAATAAAGATACGCAGTATTTT
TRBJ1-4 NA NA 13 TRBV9 CASSQGGNEKLFF TGTGCCAGCAGCCAAGGGGGTAATGAAAAACTGTTTTTT
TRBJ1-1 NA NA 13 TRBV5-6 CASSLGRVTEAFF TGTGCCAGCAGCTTGGGCAGGGTCACTGAAGCTTTCTTT
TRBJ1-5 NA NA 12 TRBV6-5 CASSLFNQPQHF TGTGCCAGCAGTCTCTTCAATCAGCCCCAGCATTTT
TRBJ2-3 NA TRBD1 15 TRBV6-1 CASREGTGLTDTQYF TGTGCCAGCAGGGAAGGGACAGGGTTAACAGATACGCAGTATTTT
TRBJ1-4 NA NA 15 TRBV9 CASSPVFTTNEKLFF TGTGCCAGCAGCCCTGTTTTTACAACTAATGAAAAACTGTTTTTT
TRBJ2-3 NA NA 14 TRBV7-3 CASSSLSSTDTQYF TGTGCCAGCAGCTCCCTCTCTAGCACAGATACGCAGTATTTT
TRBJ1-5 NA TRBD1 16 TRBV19 CASSIEGRGGRQPQHF TGTGCCAGTAGTATTGAGGGGAGAGGGGGCAGGCAGCCCCAGCATTTT
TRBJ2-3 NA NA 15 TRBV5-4 CASSSFGQGTDTQYF TGTGCCAGCAGCTCCTTCGGCCAGGGCACAGATACGCAGTATTTT
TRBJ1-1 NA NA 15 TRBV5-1 CASSLGTLGKAEAFF TGCGCCAGCAGCCTAGGGACTCTCGGGAAGGCTGAAGCTTTCTTT
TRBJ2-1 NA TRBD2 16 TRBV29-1 CSVVVAGGPSYNEQFF TGCAGCGTTGTGGTAGCGGGGGGGCCCTCCTACAATGAGCAGTTCTTC
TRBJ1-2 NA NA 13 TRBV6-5 CASTDGRGGGYTF TGTGCCAGCACAGACGGGCGGGGGGGCGGCTACACCTTC
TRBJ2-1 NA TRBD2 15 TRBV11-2 CASRGLSGRSNEQFF TGTGCCAGCAGGGGGTTGAGCGGGAGGTCAAATGAGCAGTTCTTC
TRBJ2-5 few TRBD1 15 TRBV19 CASSIVGTGRETQYF TGTGCCAGTAGTATAGTCGGGACAGGCCGGGAGACCCAGTACTTC
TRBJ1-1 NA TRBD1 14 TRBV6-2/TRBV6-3 CASSWTGANTEAFF TGTGCCAGCAGCTGGACAGGGGCGAACACTGAAGCTTTCTTT
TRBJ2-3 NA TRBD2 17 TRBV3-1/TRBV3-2 CASSRGSGGFSTDTQYF TGTGCCAGCAGCCGAGGTAGCGGGGGGTTTAGCACAGATACGCAGTATTTT
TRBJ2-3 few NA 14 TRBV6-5 CASLSEPAGNTQYF TGTGCCAGCCTCTCTGAGCCCGCGGGAAATACGCAGTATTTT
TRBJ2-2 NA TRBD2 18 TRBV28 CASSLGAGGRANTGELFF TGTGCCAGCAGTTTGGGCGCGGGAGGGCGCGCGAACACCGGGGAGCTGTTTTTT
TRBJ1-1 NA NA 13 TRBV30 CAWSDRVNTEAFF TGTGCCTGGAGTGACAGGGTGAACACTGAAGCTTTCTTT
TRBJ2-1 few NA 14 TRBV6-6 CASWGEGPYNEQFF TGTGCCAGCTGGGGGGAAGGTCCCTACAATGAGCAGTTCTTC
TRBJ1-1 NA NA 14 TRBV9 CASSAGDLNTEAFF TGTGCCAGCAGCGCCGGGGATCTGAACACTGAAGCTTTCTTT
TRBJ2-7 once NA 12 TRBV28 CASVNRVHEQYF TGTGCCAGCGTAAACAGGGTCCACGAGCAGTACTTC
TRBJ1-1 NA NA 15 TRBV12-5 CASGLVVGANTEAFF TGTGCTAGTGGTTTGGTAGTTGGAGCCAACACTGAAGCTTTCTTT
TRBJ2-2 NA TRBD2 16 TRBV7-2 CASSPYSGGAFGELFF TGTGCCAGCAGCCCCTATAGCGGGGGGGCCTTCGGGGAGCTGTTTTTT
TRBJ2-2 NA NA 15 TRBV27 CTSKSGSRNTGELFF TGTACATCTAAGTCGGGGAGCAGGAACACCGGGGAGCTGTTTTTT
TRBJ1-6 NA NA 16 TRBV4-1 CASSQEGAPYNSPLHF TGCGCCAGCAGCCAAGAGGGGGCCCCCTATAATTCACCCCTCCACTTT
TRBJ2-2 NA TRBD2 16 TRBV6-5 CASSYSGGGNTGELFF TGTGCCAGCAGTTATAGCGGGGGTGGGAACACCGGGGAGCTGTTTTTT
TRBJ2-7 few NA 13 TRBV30 CAWSEPYPYEQYF TGTGCCTGGAGTGAACCCTACCCCTACGAGCAGTACTTC
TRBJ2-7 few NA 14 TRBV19 CASSISPGSYEQYF TGTGCCAGTAGTATATCCCCAGGATCCTACGAGCAGTACTTC
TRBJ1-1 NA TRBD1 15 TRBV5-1 CASSLGGQGSTEAFF TGCGCCAGCAGCTTGGGGGGACAGGGTTCCACTGAAGCTTTCTTT
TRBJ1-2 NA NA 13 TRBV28 CASSFGADYGYTF TGTGCCAGCAGTTTTGGGGCAGACTATGGCTACACCTTC
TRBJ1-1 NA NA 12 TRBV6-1 CASSEGRTEAFF TGTGCCAGCAGTGAAGGGAGGACTGAAGCTTTCTTT
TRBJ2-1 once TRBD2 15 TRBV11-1 CASSSASGGADEQFF TGTGCCAGCAGCTCGGCTAGCGGGGGGGCCGATGAGCAGTTCTTC
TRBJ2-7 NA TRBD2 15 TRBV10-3 CAISEGGTSFYEQYF TGTGCCATCAGTGAGGGGGGGACTAGCTTTTACGAGCAGTACTTC
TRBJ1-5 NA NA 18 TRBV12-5 CASGSQYSLTNSNQPQHF TGTGCTAGTGGCTCTCAGTATTCCCTTACGAATAGCAATCAGCCCCAGCATTTT